The 27 T cell receptor beta chains below come from one sample, sequenced in a study of metastatic and nonmetastatic thyroid tumors. TCRdb re-called the PCR reads through MiXCR. Found here are about 16,000 clones, about 29% of them singletons; the top ten hold about 12%. Treatment of any kind had been given to no patient before thyroid surgery. The sequenced sample consisted of tumor tissue. Every receptor here comes from a male donor with papillary thyroid cancer or a benign thyroid nodule (not recorded which). Some clones in this sample may be carry-over from other donors' samples.

The CDR3 here is CASSPNYAGQHYEQYF. In nucleotides, the CDR3 is TGTGCCAGCTCACCCAACTATGCGGGACAGCACTACGAGCAGTACTTC. This chain links TRBV18 with TRBJ2-7; possible D gene TRBD1, 7 bases. Germline lookup yields CDR1 KGHSH and CDR2 LQKENI. Trimming shortened V by 3 bases and J by 3 bases, and 18 bases separated the two germline ends. This CDR3 has 16 residues.

The V gene is TRBV5-1, the J gene TRBJ2-1, with D possibly TRBD2 on 5 matching bases. The CDR3 extends over 15 amino acids. From germline, CDR1 is SGHRS and CDR2 YFSETQ. Trimming left V 0 bases short and J 4 bases short, with 11 bases between. The CDR3 is CASSLGRAAYNEQFF. CDR3 bases: TGCGCCAGCAGCTTGGGGCGAGCGGCGTACAATGAGCAGTTCTTC.

A few counts support this clone. DNA for the CDR3: TGTGCCAGCAGTTACACGGACGACACCGGGGAGCTGTTTTTT. This codes for CASSYTDDTGELFF. The rearrangement links TRBV6-2 or TRBV6-3 to TRBJ2-2, with D unresolved. This CDR3 comprises 14 residues. V was cut by 2 bases and J by 3 bases, with 7 bases left in between. CDR1 is MNHEY, CDR2 SVGEGT, per germline.

This clone is medium-sized by share. The rearrangement uses TRBV18 and TRBJ1-1; D ambiguous. Trimming took 1 base from V and 1 from J, leaving 1 base between them. The V gene's germline CDR1 is KGHSH and CDR2 LQKENI. This CDR3 contains 12 residues. As DNA, the CDR3 is TGTGCCAGCTCACCACAGAACACTGAAGCTTTCTTT. It specifies CASSPQNTEAFF.

This chain uses TRBV3-1 with TRBJ2-7, with a tentative D call TRBD2 (6 bases). Germline V CDR1 and CDR2: LGHDT, YNNKEL (reference sequence). V was cut by 1 base and J by 6 bases, with 10 bases left in between. The CDR3 consists of 13 residues. CDR3 amino acids: CASSQVAAGEQYF. In DNA, the CDR3 is TGTGCCAGCAGCCAAGTTGCAGCGGGCGAGCAGTACTTC.

V gene TRBV6-2 or TRBV6-3 combines with J gene TRBJ2-7; D remains ambiguous. The CDR3 has 15 amino acids. Trimming cost V 8 bases and J 2 bases, with 19 bases left between them. Germline assignment: CDR1 MNHEY and CDR2 SVGEGT. The CDR3 bases are TGTGCCAGCTCGTCTGGGTATGAGGAGACCTACGAGCAGTACTTC. This codes for CASSSGYEETYEQYF.

This clone turned up a few times. The chain is built from TRBV27 and TRBJ2-7; 8 nucleotides line up with TRBD1. V lost 6 bases, J lost 2 bases, and 9 bases stayed unmatched. The CDR3 covers 15 residues. CDR1 MNHEY and CDR2 SMNVEV come from the germline V gene (reference sequence). This CDR3 reads CASSPGTGPTYEQYF. In nucleotides, the CDR3 is TGTGCCAGCAGCCCCGGGACAGGCCCCACCTACGAGCAGTACTTC.

This CDR3 is CASSYPPVGVEEQYF. CDR3 sequence (DNA): TGTGCCAGCAGTTACCCCCCGGTGGGGGTTGAAGAGCAGTACTTC. The rearrangement links TRBV6-6 to TRBJ2-7; tentatively, D is TRBD1 or TRBD2 (5 bases each). The CDR3 extends over 15 amino acids. Trimming pared 2 bases from V and 7 bases from J, leaving 18 bases between. Germline V gene data show CDR1 as MNHNY and CDR2 as SVGAGI (reference sequence).

In its sample, this clone ranks as medium-sized. The chain has TRBV6-1 and TRBJ1-2; weak D call: TRBD1 (6 bases). The CDR3 runs 14 residues. The V gene's germline CDR1 is MNHNS and CDR2 SASEGT. The V end lost 4 bases, the J end lost 8 bases, and 17 bases lay between the germline ends. CDR3 sequence (DNA): TGTGCCAGCAGTGTGGGGGGGCCGCCATGGGGCTACACCTTC. Translation: CASSVGGPPWGYTF.

This chain connects TRBV20-1 to TRBJ2-3; 8 positions match TRBD2. The CDR3 is 16 residues long. Per the germline V gene, CDR1 is DFQATT and CDR2 is SNEGSKA (reference sequence). Trimming removed 0 bases from V and 0 bases from J; junction bases left unmatched: 5. The CDR3 nucleotides are TGCAGTGCTAGAGATTCCCAGCGGGGGAGCACAGATACGCAGTATTTT. It encodes CSARDSQRGSTDTQYF.

The rearrangement joins TRBV29-1 to TRBJ2-7; D may correspond to TRBD1 or TRBD2 (5 bases each). Germline V lookup: CDR1 SQVTM, CDR2 ANQGSEA. The CDR3 length is 14 residues. V lost 2 bases, J lost 0 bases, and 11 bases lay in between. The chain's CDR3 is CSVESGANSYEQYF. The CDR3 nucleotides are TGCAGCGTTGAATCCGGGGCGAACTCCTACGAGCAGTACTTC.

This clone was recorded once. The chain links TRBV11-2 to TRBJ2-1; TRBD1 agrees at 7 bases. In germline, CDR1 is SGHAT, CDR2 FQNNGV. CDR3 size: 15 residues. J was trimmed by 4 bases and V by 3 bases; bases with no gene match: 6. The CDR3 protein is CASSFGTDTYNEQFF. The CDR3 DNA follows: TGTGCCAGCAGCTTTGGGACAGATACTTACAATGAGCAGTTCTTC.

This clone showed up just a few times. This sequence joins TRBV30 and TRBJ2-7, with D possibly TRBD2 on 6 matching bases. V lost 4 bases and J 3 bases, leaving 7 bases between the germline ends. The germline CDR1 and CDR2 sequences are GTSNPN and SVGIG (reference sequence). CDR3 length: 11 amino acids. This CDR3 is CAWKAGYEQYF. Written as DNA, the CDR3 is TGTGCCTGGAAAGCGGGCTACGAGCAGTACTTC. The variable domain in full, completed from reference TRBV30 and TRBJ2-7, reads SQTIHQWPATLVQPVGSPLSLECTVEGTSNPNLYWYRQAAGRGLQLLFYSVGIGQISSEVPQNLSASRPQDRQFILSSKKLLLSDSGFYLCAWKAGYEQYFGPGTRLTVT.

The genes are TRBV2 and TRBJ2-1, with TRBD2 identical over 7 bases. This CDR3 has 13 residues. From germline, CDR1 is SNHLY and CDR2 FYNNEI. J lost 3 bases, V lost 9 bases, and 5 bases had no gene match. CDR3 DNA: TGTGCCAGGCGGGAGAGGGGCTACAATGAGCAGTTCTTC. Its translation is CARRERGYNEQFF.

The V and J genes are TRBV6-2 or TRBV6-3 and TRBJ2-7; a weak D match, TRBD2 (6 bases). The CDR3 has 15 residues. Germline assignment: CDR1 MNHEY and CDR2 SVGEGT. Trimming removed 0 bases at V and 0 bases at J, with 9 bases between. CDR3 residues: CASSYSSSGSYEQYF. CDR3 nucleotides: TGTGCCAGCAGTTACTCTAGTAGCGGCTCCTACGAGCAGTACTTC.

This clone appeared once. The J gene is TRBJ2-1, the V gene TRBV11-2, with D perhaps matching TRBD2 (6 bases). The CDR3 consists of 17 residues. V gave up 4 bases and J gave up 8 bases, with 24 bases separating them. CDR1 is SGHAT, CDR2 FQNNGV, per germline. In nucleotides, the CDR3 is TGTGCCAGCAGCTCACCTCTTGGGGTGGGGGGTTTCGATGAGCAGTTCTTC. Amino acids: CASSSPLGVGGFDEQFF.

This clone was detected ten times or more. The V and J genes are TRBV9 and TRBJ2-3, with 8 bases that match TRBD2. This CDR3 region has 16 residues. Germline CDR1 is SGDLS and CDR2 is YYNGEE. Trimming at V came to 3 bases and at J to 1 base, leaving 7 bases not matched to a gene. Here the CDR3 reads CASSAGGTRGTDTQYF. CDR3 in DNA: TGTGCCAGCAGCGCCGGCGGGACTAGAGGCACAGATACGCAGTATTTT.

This chain connects TRBV11-2 to TRBJ1-3, with D hard to call. The germline gives CDR1 SGHAT, CDR2 FQNNGV. V was clipped by 5 bases and J by 4 bases, with 12 bases between them. CDR3 length equals 14 residues. Here the CDR3 DNA reads TGTGCCAGCAGCCTAACCCCAGGCGGAAACACCATATATTTT. Translated, it gives CASSLTPGGNTIYF.

This clone came up many times. The chain uses TRBV29-1 and TRBJ2-7; D is perhaps TRBD1 (5 bases). Germline V gene data show CDR1 as SQVTM and CDR2 as ANQGSEA. The CDR3 runs to 11 residues. The V end lost 6 bases, the J end lost 6 bases, and 12 bases lay between the germline ends. Here the CDR3 reads CSVDTGPEQYF. The CDR3 coding sequence is TGCAGCGTAGATACAGGCCCCGAGCAGTACTTC.

The genes are TRBV28 and TRBJ1-2, with D maybe TRBD1 (6 bases). V lost 1 base and J 0 bases, leaving 15 bases between the germline ends. CDR1 and CDR2 (germline): MDHEN, SYDVKM. The CDR3 has 17 residues. CDR3 residues: CASSLLSGSGANYGYTF. The CDR3 DNA is TGTGCCAGCAGTTTATTATCCGGGTCAGGGGCTAACTATGGCTACACCTTC.

The chain couples TRBV4-1 to TRBJ2-5; D possibly uses TRBD1 or TRBD2 (5 bases each). V gave up 6 bases and J gave up 5 bases, with 19 bases separating them. CDR3 length: 15 residues. The germline V gene has CDR1 MGHRA and CDR2 YSYEKL. The CDR3 reads CASRGQGESRETQYF. The CDR3, as DNA: TGCGCCAGCAGGGGGCAGGGAGAGAGTAGGGAGACCCAGTACTTC.

This clone appeared a few times. This rearrangement joins TRBV6-2 or TRBV6-3 to TRBJ2-7, with TRBD1 as a possible D gene (5 bases). Trimming removed 3 bases from V and 3 bases from J, with 9 bases in between. CDR1 and CDR2 (germline): MNHEY, SVGEGT. The CDR3 sequence is 13 residues long. CDR3 sequence reads: CASSYDRHYEQYF. The DNA of the CDR3 is TGTGCCAGCAGTTATGACAGACACTACGAGCAGTACTTC.

V usage is TRBV6-1 and J usage is TRBJ2-7, with a weak D call TRBD1 (5 bases). Germline loops: CDR1 MNHNS, CDR2 SASEGT. The length of the CDR3 is 16 residues. Trimming cost V 0 bases and J 2 bases, with 14 bases left between them. As DNA, the CDR3 is TGTGCCAGCAGTGAAGCGCGGACACAGCCGGCCTACGAGCAGTACTTC. Protein sequence: CASSEARTQPAYEQYF.

This clone was observed a few times. The gene calls are TRBV11-2 and TRBJ2-7; 7 nucleotides line up with TRBD2. The CDR3 sequence is 13 residues long. The V gene end was trimmed by 3 bases and the J gene end by 6 bases; junction bases not matched to a gene: 5. Germline V CDR1 and CDR2: SGHAT, FQNNGV. The CDR3 loop is CASSFDGRREQYF. CDR3 DNA sequence: TGTGCCAGCAGCTTTGACGGGAGGCGCGAGCAGTACTTC.

This clone has a handful of counts. This sequence joins TRBV6-1 and TRBJ1-2, with D maybe TRBD1 (6 bases). Between the trimmed V and J ends, which lost 6 bases and 7 bases, there was a span of 18 bases. CDR3 length: 14 amino acids. Germline V gene sequence: CDR1 MNHNS, CDR2 SASEGT. CDR3 loop: CASRGAQAWRGYTF. In DNA, the CDR3 is TGTGCCAGCAGGGGGGCCCAGGCCTGGCGTGGCTACACCTTC.

This clone has ten or more counts. The rearrangement uses TRBV5-1 and TRBJ2-2; no firm D call. This CDR3 comprises 15 residues. V dropped 4 bases and J dropped 0 bases, with 10 bases sitting between them. Germline CDR1 is SGHRS and CDR2 is YFSETQ. The CDR3 DNA reads as TGCGCCAGCAGCGATGGACGTGCGAACACCGGGGAGCTGTTTTTT. Its protein product is CASSDGRANTGELFF.

In its sample, this clone was seen once. The CDR3 coding sequence is TGCAGTGCCCGAGGGAGGGGAACGGGTGACGCAGCTTTCTTT. Amino acids: CSARGRGTGDAAFF. This sequence joins TRBV20-1 and TRBJ1-1; tentatively, D is TRBD1 (5 bases). Trimming took off 6 bases at V and 10 bases at J, with 24 bases between the two ends. Germline CDR1 and CDR2: DFQATT and SNEGSKA (reference sequence). The CDR3 is 14 amino acids.